This T cell receptor (beta chain) was identified in a study of blood T cell repertoires in COVID-19 (dated by TCRdb to 2018 to 2020). Regarding the research as a whole: Samples from collaborators originated in the United States, Italy and Spain and spanned both the acute and convalescent phases of COVID-19. The material from the prospective study consisted of cDNA or gDNA derived from T cells, B-cell-depleted T cells, or PBMCs. The dataset comprised deeply sampled blood TCRbeta repertoires from subjects exposed to, actively infected with, or recovered from COVID-19. A freely available public database, intended as a resource for researchers studying the immune response to SARS-CoV-2, is where the repertoires were released. The samples were drawn from two sources: the first 160 participants of the ongoing ImmuneRACE study, and 1,254 subjects contributed by 6 global collaborators. The sample metadata nearly always contained a de-identified subject ID, COVID-19 status, age in years and sex. Where HLA class I and class II types were available, the types were taken from metadata supplied by the sample provider, not from assay-based typing. What the work shows at the level of the full study, not this receptor alone: The amount of clinical and demographic metadata varied by source and participant and was provided uncurated.

TCRbeta CDR3 regions were amplified from genomic DNA by means of the immunoSEQ Assay, a bias-controlled multiplex PCR. In the source study's methods: The number of nucleated cells in each sample was estimated from the amplification of reference gene primers within the assay. To quantify the absolute abundance of each unique TCRbeta CDR3 rearrangement, sequence reads were collapsed and filtered. For each sample, productive Simpson clonality was calculated as the square root of Simpson's diversity index over productive rearrangements. Here the immuneACCESS table is served through TCRdb, limited to in-frame sequences with V and J called. Missing clones are a known gap in these copies; in checked studies unresolved V genes cover under half, and the rest lacks a known reason. That table gives V, J and clone size, and the DNA gave D and trimming. The sample contains fewer than 55,000 clones, about four fifths of them found a single time. Of the sample, roughly 7% is held by the ten largest clones.

Concerning this clone: Its antigen is not yet known. Base qualities were left out, and no much larger clone turns up one base away.

The collaborating institutions used their own protocols to collect whole blood in K2EDTA tubes. For TCRbeta analysis, collaborator samples were shipped as frozen whole blood, as isolated PBMCs, or as DNA extracted from either sample type. Sequenced material: peripheral blood. The clonotype originates from an older man with active COVID-19.

The DNA is TGTGCCAGCTTGAGCTCTGGAAACACCATATATTTT. It encodes CASLSSGNTIYF. The receptor chain draws on TRBV3-1 (or the pseudogene TRBV3-2) and TRBJ1-3, with the D gene not clear enough to name. Looking up the germline V gene (reference sequence) yields CDR1 LGHDT and CDR2 YNNKEL. V is clipped by 8 bases and J by 0 bases, and the sequence between their germline boundaries is 5 bases long. Reading from cysteine to phenylalanine, the CDR3 counts 12 amino acids. Of the read, only the CDR3 DNA is kept; its 36 bases are in frame from base 1.